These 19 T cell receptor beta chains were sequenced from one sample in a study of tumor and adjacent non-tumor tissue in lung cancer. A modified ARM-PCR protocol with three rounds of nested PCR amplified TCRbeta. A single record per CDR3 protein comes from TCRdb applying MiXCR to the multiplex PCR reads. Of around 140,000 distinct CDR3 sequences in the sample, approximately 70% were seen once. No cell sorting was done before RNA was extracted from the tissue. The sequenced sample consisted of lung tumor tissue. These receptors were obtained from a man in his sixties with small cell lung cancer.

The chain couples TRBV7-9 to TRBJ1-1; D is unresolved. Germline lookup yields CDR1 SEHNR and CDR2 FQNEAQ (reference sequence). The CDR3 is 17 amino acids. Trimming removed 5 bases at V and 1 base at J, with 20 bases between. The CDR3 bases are TGTGCCAGCAGCCCAGGTCCCCGGACTTATACGAACACTGAAGCTTTCTTT. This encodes CASSPGPRTYTNTEAFF.

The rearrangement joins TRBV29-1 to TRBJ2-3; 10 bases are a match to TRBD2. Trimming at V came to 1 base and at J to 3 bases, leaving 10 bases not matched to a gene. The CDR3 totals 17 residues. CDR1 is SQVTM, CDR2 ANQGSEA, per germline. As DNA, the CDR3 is TGCAGCGTTGAAGGCGATAGCGGGAGGCCGGGAACAGATACGCAGTATTTT. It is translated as CSVEGDSGRPGTDTQYF.

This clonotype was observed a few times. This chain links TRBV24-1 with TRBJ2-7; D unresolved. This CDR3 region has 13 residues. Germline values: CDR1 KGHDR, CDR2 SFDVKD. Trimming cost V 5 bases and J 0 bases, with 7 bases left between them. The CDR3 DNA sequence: TGTGCCACCAGTGCCTGGGACTCCTACGAGCAGTACTTC. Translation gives CATSAWDSYEQYF.

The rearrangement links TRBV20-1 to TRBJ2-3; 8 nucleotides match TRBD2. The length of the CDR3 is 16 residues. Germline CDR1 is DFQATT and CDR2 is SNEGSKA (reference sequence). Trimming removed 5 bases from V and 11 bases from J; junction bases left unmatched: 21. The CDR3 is CSASSSSGSSTGMQYF. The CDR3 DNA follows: TGCAGTGCTTCTTCTTCTAGCGGGTCTAGCACAGGTATGCAGTATTTT.

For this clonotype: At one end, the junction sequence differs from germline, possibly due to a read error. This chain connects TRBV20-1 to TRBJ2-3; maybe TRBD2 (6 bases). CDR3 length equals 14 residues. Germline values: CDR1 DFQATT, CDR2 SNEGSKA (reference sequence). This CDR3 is CSVVPGVSGDTRFF. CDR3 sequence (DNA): TGCAGTGTCGTCCCGGGAGTGTCGGGAGATACGCGGTTTTTT.

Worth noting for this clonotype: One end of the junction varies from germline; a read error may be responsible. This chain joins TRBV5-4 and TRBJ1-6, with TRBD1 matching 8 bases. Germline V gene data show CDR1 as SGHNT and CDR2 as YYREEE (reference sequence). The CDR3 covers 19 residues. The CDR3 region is CASSFTKSAQDRANSPLHF. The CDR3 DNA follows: TGCGCCAGCAGCTTTACCAAAAGCGCGCAGGACAGGGCGAATTCACCCCTCCACTTT.

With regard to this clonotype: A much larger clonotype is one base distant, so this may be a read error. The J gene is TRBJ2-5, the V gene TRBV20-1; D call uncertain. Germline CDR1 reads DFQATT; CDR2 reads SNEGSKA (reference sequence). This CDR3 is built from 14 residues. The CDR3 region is CIARDPQTQETQYF. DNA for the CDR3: TGCATTGCTAGAGATCCACAGACCCAAGAGACCCAGTACTTC.

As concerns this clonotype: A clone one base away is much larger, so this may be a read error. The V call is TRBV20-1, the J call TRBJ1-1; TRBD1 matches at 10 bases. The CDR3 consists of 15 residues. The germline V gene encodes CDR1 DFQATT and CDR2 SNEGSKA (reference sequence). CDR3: CSARDPGQGNTEVFF. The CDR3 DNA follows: TGCAGTGCTAGAGATCCGGGACAGGGGAACACTGAAGTTTTCTTT.

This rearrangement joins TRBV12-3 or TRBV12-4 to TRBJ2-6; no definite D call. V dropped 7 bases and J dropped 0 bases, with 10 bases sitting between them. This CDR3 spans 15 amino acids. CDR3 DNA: TGTGCCAGCACCCATACCTACTCTGGGGCCAACGTCCTGACTTTC. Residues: CASTHTYSGANVLTF.

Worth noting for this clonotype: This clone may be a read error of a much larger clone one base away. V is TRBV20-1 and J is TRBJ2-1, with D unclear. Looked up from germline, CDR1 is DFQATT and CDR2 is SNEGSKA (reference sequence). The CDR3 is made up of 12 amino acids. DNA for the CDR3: TGCAGTGCTTATGGGAAGTACAATGAGCAGTCCTTC. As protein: CSAYGKYNEQSF.

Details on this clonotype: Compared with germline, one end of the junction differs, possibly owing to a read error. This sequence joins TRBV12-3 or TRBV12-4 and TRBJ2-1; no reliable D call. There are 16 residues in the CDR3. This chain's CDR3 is CASSFYSGNRWNEQFF. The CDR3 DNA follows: TGTGCCAGCAGTTTCTATTCGGGTAACCGGTGGAATGAGCAATTCTTC.

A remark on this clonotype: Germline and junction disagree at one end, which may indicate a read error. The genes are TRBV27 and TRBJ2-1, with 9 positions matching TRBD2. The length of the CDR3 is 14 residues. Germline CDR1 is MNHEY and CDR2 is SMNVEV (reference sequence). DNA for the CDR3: TGTCCCAGCAGCCGTAGCGGGAGCTACAATGAGCAGTTCTTC. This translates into CPSSRSGSYNEQFF.

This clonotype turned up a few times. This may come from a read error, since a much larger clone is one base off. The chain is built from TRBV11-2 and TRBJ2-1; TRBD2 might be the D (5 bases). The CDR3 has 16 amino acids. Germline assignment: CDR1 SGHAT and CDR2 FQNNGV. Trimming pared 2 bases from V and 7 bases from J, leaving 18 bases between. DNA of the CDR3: TGTGCCAGCAGCTTACGGGCAGCGGACGACGGGAATGAGCAGTTCTTC. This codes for CASSLRAADDGNEQFF.

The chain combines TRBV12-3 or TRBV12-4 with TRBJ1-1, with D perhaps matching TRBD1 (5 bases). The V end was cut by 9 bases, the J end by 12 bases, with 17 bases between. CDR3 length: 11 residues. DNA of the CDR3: TGTGCCAGTCGCTCGGACACTGAGACTTTCTTT. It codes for CASRSDTETFF.

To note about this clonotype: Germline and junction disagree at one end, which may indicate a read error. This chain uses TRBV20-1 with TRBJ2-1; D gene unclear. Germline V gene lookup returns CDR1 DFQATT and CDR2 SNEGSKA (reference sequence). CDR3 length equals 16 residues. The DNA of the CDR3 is TGCAGTGCTAGACCGTCAATTGGATTCGGAAACAATGAGCACTTCTTT. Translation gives CSARPSIGFGNNEHFF.

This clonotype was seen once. CDR3 protein: CASGVLRLDTQYF. DNA of the CDR3: TGTGCCAGCGGTGTCCTCCGACTCGATACGCAGTATTTT. J is TRBJ2-3 and V is TRBV6-6, with D unclear. Trimming shortened V by 8 bases and J by 6 bases, and 15 bases separated the two germline ends. Per the germline V gene, CDR1 is MNHNY and CDR2 is SVGAGI (reference sequence). The CDR3 runs to 13 residues.

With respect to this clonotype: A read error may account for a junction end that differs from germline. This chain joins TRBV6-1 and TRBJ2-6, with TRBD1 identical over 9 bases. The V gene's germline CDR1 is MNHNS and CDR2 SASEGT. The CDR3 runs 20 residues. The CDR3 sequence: CASSDVPGQGRNSGVNVLTF. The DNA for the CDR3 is TGTGCCAGCAGTGATGTCCCGGGACAGGGTAGAAACTCTGGGGTCAACGTCCTGACTTTC.

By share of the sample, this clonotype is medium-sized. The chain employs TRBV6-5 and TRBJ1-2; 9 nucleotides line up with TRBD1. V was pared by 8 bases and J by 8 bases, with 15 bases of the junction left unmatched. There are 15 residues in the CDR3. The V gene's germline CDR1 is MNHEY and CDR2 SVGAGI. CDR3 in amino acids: CASRQRQGQGWGYTF. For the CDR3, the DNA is TGTGCCAGCCGTCAACGCCAGGGACAGGGCTGGGGCTACACCTTC.

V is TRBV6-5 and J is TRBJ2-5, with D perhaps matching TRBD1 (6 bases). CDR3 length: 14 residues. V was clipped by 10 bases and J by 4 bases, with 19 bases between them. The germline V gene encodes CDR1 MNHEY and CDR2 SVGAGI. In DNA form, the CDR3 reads TGTGCCACCCCGGGCAGGGGTACCCCAGAGACCCAGTACTTC. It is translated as CATPGRGTPETQYF.